The clone carrying this TCR delta chain turned up a few times. The antigen is not known. Germline V gene data show CDR1 as TSWWSYY and CDR2 as QGS. This CDR3 region has 20 residues. V lost 0 bases to trimming and J lost 3 bases; unmatched junction nucleotides: 13. TCRdb processed the PCR reads again with the CATT caller. The sample holds several thousand delta-chain clones, less than 50% seen once. The data stem from a study of human gamma delta and Vdelta1 T cells. Overall study results and limits: Reportedly, Delta One T cells were polyclonal and broadly targeted acute myeloid leukemia.

Sequencing used Vdelta1 gamma-delta T cells from blood grown in culture (DOT cells). J is TRDJ1 and V is TRDV1; 13 bases align to TRDD3. The origin of this receptor is a human donor in good health. The CDR3 here is CALGELGLRYWGIRPDKLIF. For the CDR3, the DNA is TGTGCTCTTGGGGAACTTGGTCTTCGTTACTGGGGGATACGGCCCGATAAACTCATCTTT.